This T cell receptor beta chain was recovered during a study of blood T cell repertoires in COVID-19. CDR1 and CDR2 from the germline V gene are SGHRS and YFSETQ. V was trimmed by 4 bases and J by 0 bases, leaving 16 bases between them. This CDR3 is 16 amino acids long. Here immunoSEQ multiplex PCR was the method, and the copy in TCRdb shows in-frame clones only, minus some. In the table there are roughly 80,000 clones, approximately 90% of which are singletons. The sequence was obtained from a human donor in a cohort sampled during active COVID-19. V gene TRBV5-1 combines with J gene TRBJ1-1; the D is unclear. The source material was peripheral blood. CDR3 bases: TGCGCCAGCAGCCCCCTCGAGCTTAGAATGAACACTGAAGCTTTCTTT. It is translated as CASSPLELRMNTEAFF.